The TCR beta chain under discussion was sequenced for a study of CD8 T cells in Susac syndrome. Study-wide findings and caveats: Clonal expansion was absent from the CD4+ T cell repertoires in Susac syndrome.

The V gene's germline CDR1 is SGHRS and CDR2 YFSETQ. J gave up 3 bases and V 3 bases, and 4 bases lay outside the gene matches. This CDR3 is built from 15 residues. An amount of RNA that ranged from roughly 0.5 to 1 ug was reverse transcribed with random hexamers. The authors amplified TCR beta CDR3 across 54 Vbeta and 13 Jbeta using immunoSEQ multiplex PCR. TCRdb fed the immunoSEQ multiplex PCR reads into MiXCR, producing one record per CDR3 protein. The table records roughly 190,000 distinct CDR3 sequences, nearly 97% of them present only once. Regarding this clonotype: Its target is not known.

The Susac syndrome patients fit the recently defined diagnostic criteria for definite or probable disease. TEMRA cells were FACS-enriched and CD8+ and CD4+ T cells negatively isolated. The chain combines TRBV5-1 with TRBJ2-1, with 9 bases aligning to TRBD2. The source material was CD4+ T cells from PBMCs. The receptor was derived from a human donor with Susac syndrome. For the CDR3, the DNA is TGCGCCAGCAGCTCCCAGCGGGGGGACTACAATGAGCAGTTCTTC. Translated: CASSSQRGDYNEQFF.